This T cell receptor beta chain was recovered during a study of blood T cells in healthy people across ages. CDR1 MNHEY and CDR2 SVGAGI come from the germline V gene. This CDR3 region has 13 residues. The V gene lost 11 bases and the J gene lost 9 bases, with 20 bases spanning the gap. PCR was performed a second time for roughly 6 to 12 cycles using a sample-barcoded 5' primer and a J-beta primer mix. TCRdb recomputed calls from the 5' RACE reads with MiXCR, one row per CDR3 protein. There are around 1,800,000 distinct CDR3 sequences in the sample; about two fifths occur only once, and approximately 22% lies in the top ten.

The origin of this receptor is a human donor in good health. Sequences were obtained from blood. The chain couples TRBV6-5 to TRBJ2-1; tentatively, D is TRBD2 (7 bases). The CDR3 nucleotides read TGTGCCGTTGCGGGGGCCCCTGGTAGTGAGCAGTTCTTC. The encoded protein is CAVAGAPGSEQFF.